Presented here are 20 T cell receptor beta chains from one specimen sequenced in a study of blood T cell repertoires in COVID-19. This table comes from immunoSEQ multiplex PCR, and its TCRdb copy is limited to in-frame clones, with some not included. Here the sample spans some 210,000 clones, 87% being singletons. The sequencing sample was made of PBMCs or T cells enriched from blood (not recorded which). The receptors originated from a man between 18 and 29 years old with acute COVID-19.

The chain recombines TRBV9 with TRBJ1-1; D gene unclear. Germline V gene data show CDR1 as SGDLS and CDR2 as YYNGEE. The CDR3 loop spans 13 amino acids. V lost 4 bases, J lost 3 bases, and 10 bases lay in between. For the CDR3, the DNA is TGTGCCAGCAGCAGTCCCGGGGACACTGAAGCTTTCTTT. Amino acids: CASSSPGDTEAFF.

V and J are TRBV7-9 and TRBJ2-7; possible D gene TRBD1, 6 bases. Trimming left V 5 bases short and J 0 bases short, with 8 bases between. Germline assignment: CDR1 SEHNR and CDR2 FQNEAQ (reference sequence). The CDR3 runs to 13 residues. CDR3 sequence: CASSKDSSYEQYF. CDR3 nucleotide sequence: TGTGCCAGCAGCAAGGACAGCTCCTACGAGCAGTACTTC.

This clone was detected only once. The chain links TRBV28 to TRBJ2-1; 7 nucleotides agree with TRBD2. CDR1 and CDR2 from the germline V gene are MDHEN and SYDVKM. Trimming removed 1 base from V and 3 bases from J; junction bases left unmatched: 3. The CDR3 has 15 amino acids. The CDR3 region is CASSLLRESYNEQFF. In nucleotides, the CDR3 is TGTGCCAGCAGTTTATTGCGGGAGAGCTACAATGAGCAGTTCTTC.

CDR3: CASSLRAGGYNEQFF. CDR3 sequence (DNA): TGTGCCAGCAGTTTAAGAGCGGGAGGCTACAATGAGCAGTTCTTC. The genes are TRBV27 and TRBJ2-1, with 9 bases matching TRBD2. Germline trimming cut 2 bases from V and 3 bases from J; bases unmatched to any gene: 2. The CDR3 is 15 residues long. CDR1 MNHEY and CDR2 SMNVEV come from the germline V gene (reference sequence).

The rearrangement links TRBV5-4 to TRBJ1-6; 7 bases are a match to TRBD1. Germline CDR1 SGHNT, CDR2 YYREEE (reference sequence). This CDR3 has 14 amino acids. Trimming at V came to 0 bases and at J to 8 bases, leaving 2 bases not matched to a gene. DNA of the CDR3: TGTGCCAGCAGCTTGGACAGGGGTTATTCACCCCTCCACTTT. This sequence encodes CASSLDRGYSPLHF.

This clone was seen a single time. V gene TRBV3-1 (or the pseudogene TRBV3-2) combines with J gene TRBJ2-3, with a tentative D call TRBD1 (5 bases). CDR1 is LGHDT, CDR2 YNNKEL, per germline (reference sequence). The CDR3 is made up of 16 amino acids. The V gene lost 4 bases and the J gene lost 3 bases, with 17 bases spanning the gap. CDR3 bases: TGTGCCAGCAGCCTCGGCGATGCAGGGAAAACAGATACGCAGTATTTT. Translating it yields CASSLGDAGKTDTQYF.

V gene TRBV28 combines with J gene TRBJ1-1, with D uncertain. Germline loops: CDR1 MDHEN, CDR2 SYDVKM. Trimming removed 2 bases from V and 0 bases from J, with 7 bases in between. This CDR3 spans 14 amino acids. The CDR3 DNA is TGTGCCAGCAGTTTAACACCTTTGAACACTGAAGCTTTCTTT. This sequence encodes CASSLTPLNTEAFF.

CDR3 in amino acids: CASSYGEVNTEAFF. CDR3 sequence (DNA): TGTGCCAGCAGTTACGGGGAGGTGAACACTGAAGCTTTCTTT. V is TRBV6-5 and J is TRBJ1-1; D is unresolved. This CDR3 has 14 residues. The V and J ends lost 2 bases and 0 bases respectively, with 7 bases between them. CDR1 and CDR2 (germline): MNHEY, SVGAGI.

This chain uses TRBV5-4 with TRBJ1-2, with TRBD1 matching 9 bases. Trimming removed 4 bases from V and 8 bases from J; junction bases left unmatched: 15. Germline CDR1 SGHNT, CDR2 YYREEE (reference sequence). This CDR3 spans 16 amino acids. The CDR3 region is CASSEKRTGAMGGYTF. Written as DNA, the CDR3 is TGTGCCAGCAGCGAAAAAAGGACAGGGGCGATGGGAGGCTACACCTTC.

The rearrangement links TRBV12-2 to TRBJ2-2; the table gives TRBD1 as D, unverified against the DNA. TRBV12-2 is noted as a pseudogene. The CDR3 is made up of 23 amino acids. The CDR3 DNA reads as TGTGCAAGTCGCAAGCGGACAGGCCGCACGCCGCTGGGATCGTGTGTGCGGCCCGGGGAGCTGTTTTTT. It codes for CASRKRTGRTPLGSCVRPGELFF.

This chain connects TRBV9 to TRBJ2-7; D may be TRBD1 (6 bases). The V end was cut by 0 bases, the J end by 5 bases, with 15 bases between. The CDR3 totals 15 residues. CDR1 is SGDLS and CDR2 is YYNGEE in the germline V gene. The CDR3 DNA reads TGTGCCAGCAGCGTAGGGTACAGGGTCTATGACGAGCAGTACTTC. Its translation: CASSVGYRVYDEQYF.

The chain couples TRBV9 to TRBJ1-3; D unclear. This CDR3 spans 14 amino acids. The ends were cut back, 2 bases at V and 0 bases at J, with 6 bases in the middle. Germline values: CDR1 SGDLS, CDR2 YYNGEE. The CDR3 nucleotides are TGTGCCAGCAGCGTCCTGAGCTCTGGAAACACCATATATTTT. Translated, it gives CASSVLSSGNTIYF.

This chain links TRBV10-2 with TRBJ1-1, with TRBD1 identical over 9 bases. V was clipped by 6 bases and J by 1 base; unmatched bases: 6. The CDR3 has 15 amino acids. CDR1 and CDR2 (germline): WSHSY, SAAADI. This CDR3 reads CASSETGQGNTEAFF. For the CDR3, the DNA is TGCGCCAGCAGCGAGACGGGACAGGGGAACACTGAAGCTTTCTTT.

The CDR3 protein is CASSLGSPVATEAFF. The CDR3 DNA reads TGTGCCAGCAGTTTAGGCTCTCCGGTAGCCACTGAAGCTTTCTTT. The chain joins TRBV28 to TRBJ1-1; D gene uncertain. Per germline, CDR1 MDHEN and CDR2 SYDVKM. Trimming removed 2 bases at V and 4 bases at J, with 14 bases between. The length of the CDR3 is 15 residues.

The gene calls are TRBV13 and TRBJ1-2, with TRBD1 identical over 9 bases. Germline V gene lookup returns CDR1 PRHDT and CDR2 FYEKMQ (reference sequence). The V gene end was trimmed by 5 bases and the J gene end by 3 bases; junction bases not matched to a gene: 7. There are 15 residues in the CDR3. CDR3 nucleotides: TGTGCCAGCAGCCCGGGGACAGGGTCGTACTATGGCTACACCTTC. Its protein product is CASSPGTGSYYGYTF.

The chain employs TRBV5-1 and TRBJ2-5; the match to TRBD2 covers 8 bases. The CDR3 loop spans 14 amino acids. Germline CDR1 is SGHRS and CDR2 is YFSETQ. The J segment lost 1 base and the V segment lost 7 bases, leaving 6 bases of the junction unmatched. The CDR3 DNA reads TGCGCCAGCGCTCGGGGGGGGACCCAAGAGACCCAGTACTTC. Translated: CASARGGTQETQYF.

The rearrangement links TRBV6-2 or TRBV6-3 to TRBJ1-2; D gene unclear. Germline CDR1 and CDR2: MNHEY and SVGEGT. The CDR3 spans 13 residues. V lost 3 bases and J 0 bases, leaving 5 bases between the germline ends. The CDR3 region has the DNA TGTGCCAGCAGTTATGGGCCTAACTATGGCTACACCTTC. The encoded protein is CASSYGPNYGYTF.

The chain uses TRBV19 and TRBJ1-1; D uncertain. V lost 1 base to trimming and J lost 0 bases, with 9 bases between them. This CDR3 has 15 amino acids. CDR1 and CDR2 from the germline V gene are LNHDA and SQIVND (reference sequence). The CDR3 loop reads CASSIGGEMNTEAFF. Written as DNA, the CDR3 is TGTGCCAGTAGTATAGGGGGAGAGATGAACACTGAAGCTTTCTTT.

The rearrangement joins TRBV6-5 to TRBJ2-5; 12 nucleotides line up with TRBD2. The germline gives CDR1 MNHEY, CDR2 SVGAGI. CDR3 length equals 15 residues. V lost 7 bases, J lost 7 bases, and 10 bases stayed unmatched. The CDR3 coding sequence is TGTGCCAGCAACTTACTAGCGGGAGGTACAGGGACCCAGTACTTC. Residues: CASNLLAGGTGTQYF.

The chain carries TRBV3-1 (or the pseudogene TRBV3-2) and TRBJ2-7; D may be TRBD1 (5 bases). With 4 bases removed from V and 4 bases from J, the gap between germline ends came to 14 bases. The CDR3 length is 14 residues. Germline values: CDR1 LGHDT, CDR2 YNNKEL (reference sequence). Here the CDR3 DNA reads TGTGCCAGCAGCCCTACAGGATTTAGGTACGAGCAGTACTTC. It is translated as CASSPTGFRYEQYF.